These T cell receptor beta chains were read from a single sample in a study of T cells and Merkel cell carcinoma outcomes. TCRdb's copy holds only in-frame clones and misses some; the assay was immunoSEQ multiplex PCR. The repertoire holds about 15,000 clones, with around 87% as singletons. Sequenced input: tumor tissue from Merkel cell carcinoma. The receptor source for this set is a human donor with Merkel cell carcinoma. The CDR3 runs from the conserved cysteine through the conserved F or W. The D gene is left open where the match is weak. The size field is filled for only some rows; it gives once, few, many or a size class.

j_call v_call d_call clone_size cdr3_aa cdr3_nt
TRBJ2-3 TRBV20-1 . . CSAPYTDTQYF TGCAGTGCTCCATATACAGATACGCAGTATTTT
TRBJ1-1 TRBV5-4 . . CASSFDGNTEAFF TGTGCCAGCAGCTTCGACGGGAACACTGAAGCTTTCTTT
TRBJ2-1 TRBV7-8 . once CASSLSGSYNEQFF TGTGCCAGCAGCTTAAGCGGCTCCTACAATGAGCAGTTCTTC
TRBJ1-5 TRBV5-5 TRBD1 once CASSLGGGQYQPQHF TGTGCCAGCAGCTTGGGAGGGGGACAGTATCAGCCCCAGCATTTT
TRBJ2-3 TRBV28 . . CASSQSGREDTQYF TGTGCCAGCAGCCAGAGCGGCCGGGAAGATACGCAGTATTTT
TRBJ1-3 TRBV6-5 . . CASSYSGSGNTIYF TGTGCCAGCAGTTACTCGGGCAGTGGAAACACCATATATTTT
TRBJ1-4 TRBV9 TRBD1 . CASSVQGAYGEKLFF TGTGCCAGCAGCGTACAGGGGGCCTATGGGGAAAAACTGTTTTTT
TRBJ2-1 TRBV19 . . CATRAAGRQFF TGTGCCACTAGGGCGGCTGGTAGGCAGTTCTTC
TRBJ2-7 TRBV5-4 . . CASSPGRPPYEQYF TGTGCCAGCAGCCCGGGGCGCCCTCCCTACGAGCAGTACTTC
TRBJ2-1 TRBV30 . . CAWSVFRNEQFF TGTGCCTGGAGTGTATTCCGGAATGAGCAGTTCTTC
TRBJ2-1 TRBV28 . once CASSSAIYNEQFF TGTGCCAGCAGTTCTGCTATCTACAATGAGCAGTTCTTC
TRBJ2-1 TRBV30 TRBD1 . CAWRGQGALYNEQFF TGTGCCTGGAGGGGTCAGGGGGCGCTCTACAATGAGCAGTTCTTC
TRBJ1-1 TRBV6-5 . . CASSLKRNTEAFF TGTGCCAGCAGTTTGAAAAGGAACACTGAAGCTTTCTTT
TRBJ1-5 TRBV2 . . CASSLDRAQPQHF TGTGCCAGCAGTTTGGACAGAGCTCAGCCCCAGCATTTT
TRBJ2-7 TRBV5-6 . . CASSLVLGEAYEQYF TGTGCCAGCAGCTTGGTGTTGGGGGAGGCCTACGAGCAGTACTTC
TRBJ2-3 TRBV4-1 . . CASSQEIRRGTDTQYF TGCGCCAGCAGCCAAGAAATAAGGAGGGGGACAGATACGCAGTATTTT
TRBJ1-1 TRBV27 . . CASSFLGTEAFF TGTGCCAGCAGTTTTTTGGGGACTGAAGCTTTCTTT
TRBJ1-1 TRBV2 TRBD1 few CASSVAGGTEAFF TGTGCCAGCAGTGTTGCAGGGGGCACTGAAGCTTTCTTT
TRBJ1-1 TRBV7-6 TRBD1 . CASSPRRGDRGLNTEAFF TGTGCCAGCAGCCCCCGGAGGGGGGACAGGGGACTGAACACTGAAGCTTTCTTT